Below, 20 T cell receptor beta chains from the same sample are listed, as sequenced in a study of CD4 T cells in relation to SARS-CoV-2 and coronaviruses (TCRdb year 2021). These receptors are not linked to any known antigen. CD4+ T cells from unexposed donors were collected before the COVID-19 pandemic (2011-2018). After approximately eleven days of culture, CD4+ T cells were isolated with the EasySep CD4+ T cell isolation kit. Library prep was done by the immunoSEQ multiplex PCR assay. The table was pulled from immuneACCESS by TCRdb, which kept in-frame rearrangements only. Such tables lose some clones; where checked, under half of the loss comes from unresolved V genes, and the rest has no known cause. The sample profile shows under 20,000 clones; 70% to 85% of them were found once. 20% to 25% of the sample goes to the ten largest clones. The sample was CD4+ T cells from PBMCs, cultured in vitro. These receptors were obtained from a human donor in good health.

V gene TRBV10-3 combines with J gene TRBJ1-4; a weak D match, TRBD1 (5 bases). The CDR3 is made up of 13 amino acids. Germline loops: CDR1 ENHRY, CDR2 SYGVKD. The V end was cut by 2 bases, the J end by 8 bases, with 9 bases between. The CDR3 loop is CAISEGAYEKLFF. The CDR3 DNA follows: TGTGCCATCAGTGAGGGGGCTTACGAAAAACTGTTTTTT.

The chain combines TRBV11-2 with TRBJ2-6; TRBD1 aligns across 10 bases. CDR1 is SGHAT, CDR2 FQNNGV, per germline. Losses at the gene ends were 5 bases for V and 2 bases for J; bases not matched to a gene: 6. CDR3 size: 17 residues. The CDR3 spells CASSPHGQGAGANVLTF. The CDR3 bases are TGTGCCAGCAGCCCTCACGGACAGGGGGCTGGGGCCAACGTCCTGACTTTC.

V gene TRBV14 combines with J gene TRBJ1-1, with D possibly matching TRBD1 (5 bases). CDR1 and CDR2 (germline): SGHDN, FVKESK. V was cut by 3 bases and J by 7 bases, with 12 bases left in between. There are 13 residues in the CDR3. This CDR3 is CASSQTRDGEAFF. In DNA, the CDR3 is TGTGCCAGCAGCCAGACCCGGGACGGTGAAGCTTTCTTT.

The chain carries TRBV2 and TRBJ2-3, with 11 bases fitting TRBD2. Germline V gives CDR1 SNHLY, CDR2 FYNNEI. V was clipped by 5 bases and J by 5 bases; unmatched bases: 6. CDR3 size: 15 residues. This CDR3 reads CASSKLAGGEDTQYF. CDR3 coding DNA: TGTGCCAGCAGTAAATTAGCGGGAGGGGAAGATACGCAGTATTTT.

The J gene is TRBJ2-1, the V gene TRBV14, with D perhaps TRBD2 (6 bases). The CDR3 is 13 amino acids. The V gene lost 4 bases and the J gene lost 9 bases, with 13 bases spanning the gap. Per the germline V gene, CDR1 is SGHDN and CDR2 is FVKESK. CDR3 in amino acids: CASSRRGLVEQFF. CDR3 nucleotides: TGTGCCAGCAGCCGCCGGGGGTTGGTTGAGCAGTTCTTC.

Only one count was recorded for this clone. This sequence joins TRBV7-2 and TRBJ1-2; 9 bases are a match to TRBD1. The CDR3 contains 14 residues. Germline loops: CDR1 SGHTA, CDR2 FQGNSA. V shed 1 base, J shed 7 bases, and the junction held 4 bases outside the gene matches. The CDR3 protein is CASSLGTGVGGYTF. The CDR3 DNA sequence: TGTGCCAGCAGCTTAGGGACAGGGGTGGGTGGCTACACCTTC. Supplemented by reference TRBV7-2 and TRBJ1-2, the full variable domain reads GAGVSQSPSNKVTEKGKDVELRCDPISGHTALYWYRQSLGQGLEFLIYFQGNSAPDKSGLPSDRFSAERTGGSVSTLTIQRTQQEDSAVYLCASSLGTGVGGYTFGSGTRLTVV.

The rearrangement links TRBV19 to TRBJ1-5; D may be TRBD1 (5 bases). The germline V and J ends were trimmed by 4 bases and 2 bases, with 18 bases remaining between them. The CDR3 totals 17 residues. CDR1 is LNHDA and CDR2 is SQIVND in the germline V gene (reference sequence). Here the CDR3 DNA reads TGTGCCAGTAGTACAAGGGGACGAGGCCATCGCAATCAGCCCCAGCATTTT. This gives the protein CASSTRGRGHRNQPQHF.

This chain links TRBV3-1 (or the pseudogene TRBV3-2) with TRBJ2-7; 7 nucleotides match TRBD2. The CDR3 covers 14 residues. The V segment lost 4 bases and the J segment 2 bases; nucleotides outside the gene matches: 5. The V gene's germline CDR1 is LGHDT and CDR2 YNNKEL (reference sequence). CDR3 amino acids: CASSLQRGPYEQYF. For the CDR3, the DNA is TGTGCCAGCAGCCTCCAGCGGGGCCCCTACGAGCAGTACTTC.

V and J are TRBV14 and TRBJ1-1; D is unresolved. The ends were cut back, 5 bases at V and 8 bases at J, with 18 bases in the middle. Germline V lookup: CDR1 SGHDN, CDR2 FVKESK. The CDR3 consists of 14 residues. CDR3 DNA sequence: TGTGCCAGCAGCGGCCGCTGGCGGGAGGGAGAAGCTTTCTTT. Amino acids: CASSGRWREGEAFF.

The V and J genes are TRBV5-5 and TRBJ2-7, with D hard to call. CDR3 length equals 14 residues. Trimming took off 1 base at V and 2 bases at J, with 10 bases between the two ends. Germline V gene lookup returns CDR1 SGHKS and CDR2 YYEKEE (reference sequence). The CDR3: CASSLTEIPYEQYF. The CDR3 DNA reads as TGTGCCAGCAGCTTGACTGAAATCCCCTACGAGCAGTACTTC.

CDR3 nucleotide sequence: TGTGCCTGCACCGGTACAGGGAACCCCCACTTT. It codes for CACTGTGNPHF. V usage is TRBV30 and J usage is TRBJ1-6, with D perhaps matching TRBD1 (6 bases). CDR1 and CDR2 from the germline V gene are GTSNPN and SVGIG (reference sequence). The CDR3 extends over 11 amino acids. The germline V and J ends were trimmed by 6 bases and 18 bases, with 18 bases remaining between them. The full variable domain, rest sourced from reference TRBV30 and TRBJ1-6, is SQTIHQWPATLVQPVGSPLSLECTVEGTSNPNLYWYRQAAGRGLQLLFYSVGIGQISSEVPQNLSASRPQDRQFILSSKKLLLSDSGFYLCACTGTGNPHFGNGTRLTVT.

The chain joins TRBV4-1 to TRBJ1-1; D is unclear. From germline, CDR1 is MGHRA and CDR2 YSYEKL. The CDR3 extends over 15 amino acids. V was clipped by 1 base and J by 1 base, with 10 bases between them. CDR3 coding DNA: TGCGCCAGCAGCCAAGTTGGCAGAAAGAACACTGAAGCTTTCTTT. Translation gives CASSQVGRKNTEAFF.

This rearrangement joins TRBV7-9 to TRBJ1-1, with unresolved D. V was pared by 4 bases and J by 0 bases, with 9 bases between. CDR1 is SEHNR and CDR2 is FQNEAQ in the germline V gene (reference sequence). This CDR3 has 14 amino acids. The CDR3 spells CASSSGSLNTEAFF. The CDR3 DNA is TGTGCCAGCAGCTCTGGGAGTTTGAACACTGAAGCTTTCTTT. The full variable domain, completed using reference TRBV7-9 and TRBJ1-1, is DTGVSQNPRHKITKRGQNVTFRCDPISEHNRLYWYRQTLGQGPEFLTYFQNEAQLEKSRLLSDRFSAERPKGSFSTLEIQRTEQGDSAMYLCASSSGSLNTEAFFGQGTRLTVV.

J is TRBJ2-5 and V is TRBV11-2; TRBD2 matches at 12 bases. The trim removed 4 bases at V and 4 bases at J, leaving 10 bases unmatched. The CDR3 length is 17 residues. The germline V gene has CDR1 SGHAT and CDR2 FQNNGV. The DNA for the CDR3 is TGTGCCAGCAGCTCCCCGACTAGCGGGAGTCTAAGAGAGACCCAGTACTTC. Protein sequence: CASSSPTSGSLRETQYF.

Comments on this clone: A junction boundary mismatches the germline segment, possibly from a read error. This chain links TRBV13 with TRBJ2-7; perhaps D is TRBD1 or TRBD2 (5 bases each). Germline V CDR1 and CDR2: PRHDT, FYEKMQ (reference sequence). The CDR3 runs 11 residues. The CDR3 DNA follows: TGTGCCAGCAGCCAACGGGGCGAGAAGTACTTC. Protein product: CASSQRGEKYF. The full variable domain, its missing parts supplied by reference TRBV13 and TRBJ2-7, is AAGVIQSPRHLIKEKRETATLKCYPIPRHDTVYWYQQGPGQDPQFLISFYEKMQSDKGSIPDRFSAQQFSDYHSELNMSSLELGDSALYFCASSQRGEKYFGPGTRLTVT.

The rearrangement joins TRBV7-2 to TRBJ2-7; 7 bases agree with TRBD2. The CDR3 extends over 15 amino acids. CDR1 is SGHTA and CDR2 is FQGNSA in the germline V gene. J was trimmed by 0 bases and V by 1 base; bases with no gene match: 3. The CDR3 sequence: CASSLGRLASYEQYF. The CDR3 coding sequence is TGTGCCAGCAGCTTAGGGAGACTAGCCTCCTACGAGCAGTACTTC.

The gene calls are TRBV4-1 and TRBJ2-5, with 10 bases identical to TRBD1. CDR1 is MGHRA, CDR2 YSYEKL, per germline. This CDR3 contains 18 residues. Trimming took 0 bases from V and 7 from J; bases not matched to a gene: 14. CDR3 amino acids: CASSQEIWGADRGRTQYF. CDR3 DNA sequence: TGCGCCAGCAGCCAAGAGATCTGGGGTGCGGACAGGGGGAGGACCCAGTACTTC.

The rearrangement links TRBV21-1 to TRBJ1-1. TRBV21-1 is reported as a pseudogene. CDR3 length equals 14 residues. As DNA, the CDR3 is TGTGCCAGCAGTGACCGGGGGCCGAACACTGAAGCTTTCTTT. It codes for CASSDRGPNTEAFF.

This clone came up a few times. The chain uses TRBV3-1 (or the pseudogene TRBV3-2) and TRBJ1-2; no definite D call. V lost 4 bases and J lost 2, with 5 bases in between. Germline lookup yields CDR1 LGHDT and CDR2 YNNKEL (reference sequence). This CDR3 has 12 residues. Written as DNA, the CDR3 is TGTGCCAGCAGCCTCGGGAACTATGGCTACACCTTC. The encoded protein is CASSLGNYGYTF.

The chain employs TRBV19 and TRBJ1-5, with D unclear. The CDR3 extends over 15 amino acids. Trimming removed 7 bases from V and 3 bases from J, with 16 bases in between. Germline CDR1 is LNHDA and CDR2 is SQIVND (reference sequence). The chain's CDR3 is CASTDWGHLNQPQHF. The CDR3 bases are TGTGCCAGTACCGACTGGGGTCACCTCAATCAGCCCCAGCATTTT.